The 21 T cell receptor beta chains listed next were all sequenced from one sample in a study of T cell responses to AZD1222 COVID-19 vaccine. Clones were read by immunoSEQ multiplex PCR, and TCRdb kept only the in-frame ones, dropping some. The table has around 140,000 clones, more than 80% seen once; the top ten hold more than 0.7%. The sample here was peripheral blood, taken on day 0 of MenACWY control vaccination. The receptors were gathered from an adult in good health.

V and J are TRBV4-1 and TRBJ2-7, with D perhaps given as TRBD1 or TRBD2 (5 bases each). Germline V gene sequence: CDR1 MGHRA, CDR2 YSYEKL. The CDR3 covers 15 residues. Between the trimmed V and J ends, which lost 4 bases and 2 bases, there was a span of 15 bases. This CDR3 reads CASSPLPGRTYEQYF. CDR3 nucleotide sequence: TGCGCCAGCAGCCCGCTACCGGGACGGACCTACGAGCAGTACTTC.

J is TRBJ1-1 and V is TRBV20-1, with D uncertain. The CDR3 has 10 residues. The V gene's germline CDR1 is DFQATT and CDR2 SNEGSKA (reference sequence). Trimming took off 3 bases at V and 8 bases at J, with 7 bases between the two ends. Here the CDR3 reads CSARRREAFF. The CDR3 coding sequence is TGCAGTGCTAGGCGGAGAGAAGCTTTCTTT.

The rearrangement uses TRBV9 and TRBJ1-4, with 7 bases identical to TRBD1. The CDR3 extends over 18 amino acids. Germline assignment: CDR1 SGDLS and CDR2 YYNGEE. Trimming removed 3 bases from V and 5 bases from J; junction bases left unmatched: 16. The CDR3 sequence: CASSAERGGGQLNEKLFF. The CDR3 DNA is TGTGCCAGCAGCGCGGAGAGGGGTGGGGGACAGCTAAATGAAAAACTGTTTTTT.

V is TRBV7-9 and J is TRBJ1-1; weak D call: TRBD1 (5 bases). V was pared by 7 bases and J by 3 bases, with 6 bases between. The CDR3 is 11 amino acids. Per germline, CDR1 SEHNR and CDR2 FQNEAQ (reference sequence). The chain's CDR3 is CASMGDTEAFF. The CDR3 coding sequence is TGTGCCAGCATGGGGGACACTGAAGCTTTCTTT.

The rearrangement uses TRBV5-6 and TRBJ1-3; D is uncertain. Trimming removed 4 bases at V and 4 bases at J, with 9 bases between. The CDR3 spans 13 residues. From germline, CDR1 is SGHDT and CDR2 YYEEEE. The CDR3 spells CASSLTSGNTIYF. DNA of the CDR3: TGTGCCAGCAGCCTGACAAGCGGAAACACCATATATTTT.

The chain has TRBV13 and TRBJ1-1, with 7 bases lining up with TRBD1. Germline assignment: CDR1 PRHDT and CDR2 FYEKMQ (reference sequence). After removal of 4 bases from V and 5 bases from J, the junction contained 13 bases not matched to a gene. CDR3 length: 16 amino acids. The CDR3: CASSSTPQTGWTEAFF. CDR3 DNA sequence: TGTGCCAGCAGCTCCACACCTCAGACAGGGTGGACTGAAGCTTTCTTT.

The V call is TRBV30, the J call TRBJ1-5; D is undetermined. Germline lookup yields CDR1 GTSNPN and CDR2 SVGIG (reference sequence). The CDR3 is 13 residues long. The V gene lost 0 bases and the J gene lost 4 bases, with 7 bases spanning the gap. The CDR3 nucleotides read TGTGCCTGGAGTGTAGGAATAAATCAGCCCCAGCATTTT. Its protein is CAWSVGINQPQHF.

This clone was detected only once. This chain connects TRBV15 to TRBJ1-1; TRBD1 aligns across 7 bases. The length of the CDR3 is 15 residues. After removal of 2 bases from V and 2 bases from J, the junction contained 5 bases not matched to a gene. Germline loops: CDR1 LNHNV, CDR2 YYDKDF (reference sequence). The CDR3 coding sequence is TGTGCCACCAGCAGACTAGGACAGGTTAACACTGAAGCTTTCTTT. Translation: CATSRLGQVNTEAFF.

The gene calls are TRBV6-5 and TRBJ1-2; D possibly corresponds to TRBD1 (5 bases). CDR1 is MNHEY, CDR2 SVGAGI, per germline. This CDR3 region has 15 residues. V was trimmed by 4 bases and J by 8 bases, leaving 20 bases between them. The CDR3 loop is CASSFISSGGGGYTF. CDR3 DNA: TGTGCCAGCAGTTTTATCTCCTCCGGGGGTGGGGGCTACACCTTC.

V and J are TRBV7-3 and TRBJ1-4; D may be TRBD1 (5 bases). Germline V gene data show CDR1 as SGHTA and CDR2 as FQGTGA. This CDR3 is 12 amino acids long. Trimming took off 8 bases at V and 7 bases at J, with 11 bases between the two ends. The CDR3 is CASPRVCEKLFF. Written as DNA, the CDR3 is TGTGCCAGCCCCAGGGTGTGTGAAAAACTGTTTTTT.

The chain links TRBV5-1 to TRBJ1-1; 8 nucleotides line up with TRBD1. With V trimmed by 1 base and J by 6 bases, 8 bases remained unmatched. This CDR3 contains 15 residues. Per germline, CDR1 SGHRS and CDR2 YFSETQ. CDR3: CASSLFGQGAPEAFF. DNA for the CDR3: TGCGCCAGCAGCTTGTTTGGGCAGGGGGCCCCTGAAGCTTTCTTT.

V is TRBV5-5 and J is TRBJ1-6; 7 positions match TRBD1. This CDR3 region has 14 residues. CDR1 is SGHKS and CDR2 is YYEKEE in the germline V gene (reference sequence). The trim removed 2 bases at V and 5 bases at J, leaving 1 base unmatched. The CDR3 DNA reads as TGTGCCAGCAGCTTTACAGGGGATAATTCACCCCTCCACTTT. This sequence encodes CASSFTGDNSPLHF.

J is TRBJ2-7 and V is TRBV25-1, with D tentatively TRBD2 (6 bases). The CDR3 consists of 14 residues. Germline assignment: CDR1 MGHDK and CDR2 SYGVNS. Between the trimmed V and J ends, which lost 3 bases and 4 bases, there was a span of 13 bases. The CDR3 coding sequence is TGTGCCAGCAGTGACTCCGGGGGTCAGTACGAGCAGTACTTC. The encoded protein is CASSDSGGQYEQYF.

The chain couples TRBV19 to TRBJ2-2, with TRBD2 as a possible D gene (6 bases). Trimming took off 6 bases at V and 5 bases at J, with 13 bases between the two ends. The CDR3 extends over 14 amino acids. Germline V gene data show CDR1 as LNHDA and CDR2 as SQIVND (reference sequence). The CDR3 DNA sequence: TGTGCCAGTAGGACGAGGGCGGGAACCGGGGAGCTGTTTTTT. Its translation is CASRTRAGTGELFF.

V usage is TRBV6-5 and J usage is TRBJ1-2, with D unclear. Trimming removed 7 bases from V and 6 bases from J, with 15 bases in between. Germline CDR1 reads MNHEY; CDR2 reads SVGAGI. CDR3 length: 13 residues. The CDR3 coding sequence is TGTGCCAGCAAAGACGGCGTAAGGAATGGCTACACCTTC. It yields the protein CASKDGVRNGYTF.

The rearrangement joins TRBV10-3 to TRBJ1-2; TRBD1 matches 8 bases. CDR1 ENHRY and CDR2 SYGVKD come from the germline V gene. V lost 10 bases to trimming and J lost 3 bases; unmatched junction nucleotides: 13. This CDR3 region has 15 residues. CDR3 in amino acids: CATRPGQGKDYGYTF. The CDR3 coding sequence is TGTGCCACCCGCCCCGGACAGGGTAAAGACTATGGCTACACCTTC.

This clone showed up just once. The rearrangement uses TRBV6-6 and TRBJ1-2; TRBD1 is a possible D gene (5 bases). This CDR3 is 14 amino acids long. The germline V and J ends were trimmed by 0 bases and 7 bases, with 12 bases remaining between them. The germline gives CDR1 MNHNY, CDR2 SVGAGI (reference sequence). CDR3 sequence: CASSYSGVSGGYTF. The DNA of the CDR3 is TGTGCCAGCAGTTACTCAGGGGTTAGCGGTGGCTACACCTTC.

This sequence joins TRBV6-5 and TRBJ1-1; D gene ambiguous. Germline values: CDR1 MNHEY, CDR2 SVGAGI. The CDR3 loop spans 13 amino acids. Deletions cut 8 bases from V and 0 bases from J, with 10 bases between. CDR3 bases: TGTGCCAGCGCGGGCCAGATGAACACTGAAGCTTTCTTT. Translating gives CASAGQMNTEAFF.

The rearrangement links TRBV5-6 to TRBJ1-2; D call uncertain. CDR1 and CDR2 from the germline V gene are SGHDT and YYEEEE. The V gene lost 0 bases and the J gene lost 3 bases, with 6 bases spanning the gap. This CDR3 contains 13 residues. CDR3 in DNA: TGTGCCAGCAGCTTGGCACAGTACTATGGCTACACCTTC. Its translation: CASSLAQYYGYTF.

The V and J genes are TRBV9 and TRBJ2-3, with D possibly being TRBD2 (5 bases). Trimming pared 0 bases from V and 0 bases from J, leaving 11 bases between. The CDR3 has 16 amino acids. Germline-derived CDR1 and CDR2 are SGDLS and YYNGEE. The CDR3 nucleotides read TGTGCCAGCAGCGTAGGCCAGCGGCCTAGCACAGATACGCAGTATTTT. Translation: CASSVGQRPSTDTQYF. The whole variable domain, filled in from reference TRBV9 and TRBJ2-3, reads DSGVTQTPKHLITATGQRVTLRCSPRSGDLSVYWYQQSLDQGLQFLIQYYNGEERAKGNILERFSAQQFPDLHSELNLSSLELGDSALYFCASSVGQRPSTDTQYFGPGTRLTVL.

This clone was detected once. This sequence joins TRBV5-1 and TRBJ2-2; D is unresolved. CDR3 length equals 13 residues. The V end lost 5 bases, the J end lost 3 bases, and 8 bases lay between the germline ends. The germline V gene encodes CDR1 SGHRS and CDR2 YFSETQ. The CDR3 nucleotides are TGCGCCAGCAGAACCGCATACACCGGGGAGCTGTTTTTT. Amino acid sequence: CASRTAYTGELFF.